This T cell receptor beta chain was obtained from a study of cytotoxic CD8 clonotypes in ibrutinib-treated CLL (dated by TCRdb to the early 2020s). Regarding the complete study: The cohort had 11 relapsed/refractory and more than 14 treatment-naive patients; roughly 17 were IGHV unmutated. Cryopreserved peripheral blood mononuclear cells were obtained before treatment, at response, and at either sustained remission or disease progression. Partial responses were observed in around 25 patients and complete responses in 2; after a median follow-up of around 64 months, remission was maintained in approximately 15 patients and progression was observed in roughly 12. Samples averaged 255,043 productive templates and 94,082 productive rearrangements. Response samples were obtained after a median of around eleven months of treatment, with a range of about 6 to 36 months. Longitudinal samples were available for about 30% of the roughly 90 trial participants. The paper's findings and limits, for the study overall: Baseline clonality exceeded that of age-matched healthy donors and correlated strongly with circulating CD8+ T-cell counts. Public clonotypes were rare and either shrank or stayed stable during treatment, and the rise in clonality at ibrutinib response reflected expansion of private clonotypes. Lymph node repertoires were not examined, and the timing of sampling was not matched between patients in sustained remission and those whose disease progressed. Clonality increased at ibrutinib response, stayed stable in sustained remission, and fell back toward baseline at progression.

The goal of deep resolution MiSeq sequencing was a depth between 1 in 1 million and 1 in 200,000 T cells, and coverage averaged 10x per clonotype. The immunoSEQ hsTCRB Kit was used to generate the TCR beta libraries. In the original analysis: Data were analyzed with ImmunoSEQ Data Assistant and ImmunoSEQ Analyzer, with V, D and J genes assigned per IMGT definitions. Clonality, which ranges from 0 to 1, was calculated as one minus the normalized Shannon entropy of productive rearrangement frequencies. Only overrepresented clonotypes making up at least 0.05% of the repertoire of each patient were included in the public clonotype analysis. About a dozen age-matched healthy donor repertoires from immuneACCESS served as clonality controls. Held by TCRdb, this immuneACCESS table contains in-frame sequences only and omits some clones. Under half of the omission traces to an unresolved V gene where checked; the cause of the rest is unknown. For V, J and clone size, that table is used; D and trimming come from the DNA. Present in this sample are approximately 15,000 clones, around 64% of which were seen just once. 12% of the sample comes from the top ten.

As concerns this clone: Its antigen remains undetermined. Base qualities are not at hand, and no much larger clone is one base apart.

For TCR beta library preparation, about 2 micrograms of genomic DNA were extracted from the cryopreserved PBMCs. Longitudinal blood samples from CLL patients on ibrutinib monotherapy underwent high-throughput TCR beta sequencing. The patients took part in an open-label, single-center phase 2 trial of ibrutinib monotherapy. The sequence was collected from a human donor with chronic lymphocytic leukemia. The sequenced sample was PBMCs, obtained before ibrutinib treatment.

The sequenced DNA is TGTGCCAGCACCGGCCACACCATATATTTT. This gives the protein CASTGHTIYF. This sequence uses TRBV28 and TRBJ1-3; no D segment can be confidently identified. The junction carries 6 bases between V and J, which are trimmed by 7 bases and 8 bases respectively. Looking up the germline V gene yields CDR1 MDHEN and CDR2 SYDVKM. The CDR3 goes from the cysteine to the phenylalanine over 10 residues. The read is trimmed to its CDR3 DNA, 30 bases read in frame from base 1.